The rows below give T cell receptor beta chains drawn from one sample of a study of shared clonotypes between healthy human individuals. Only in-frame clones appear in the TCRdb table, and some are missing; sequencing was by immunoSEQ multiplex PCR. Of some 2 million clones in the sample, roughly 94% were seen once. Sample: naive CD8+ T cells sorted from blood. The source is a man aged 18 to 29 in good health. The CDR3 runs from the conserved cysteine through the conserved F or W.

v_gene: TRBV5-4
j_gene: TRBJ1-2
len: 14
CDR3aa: CASSLAGLNYGYTF

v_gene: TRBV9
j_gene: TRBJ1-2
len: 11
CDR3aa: CASRHRDGYTF

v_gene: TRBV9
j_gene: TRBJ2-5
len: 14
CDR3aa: CASSVAGGLETQYF

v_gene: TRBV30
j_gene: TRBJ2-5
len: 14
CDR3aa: CAWSVGLDLVTQYF

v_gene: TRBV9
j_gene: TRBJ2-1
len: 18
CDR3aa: CASSVKGLAGTLDNEQFF

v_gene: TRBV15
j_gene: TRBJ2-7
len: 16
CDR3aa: CATSSPGQVPLYEQYF

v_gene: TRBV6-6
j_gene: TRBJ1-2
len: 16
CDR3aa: CASSYWPQGSDYGYTF

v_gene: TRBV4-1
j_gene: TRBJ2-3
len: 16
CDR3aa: CASSLGLAPFTDTQYF

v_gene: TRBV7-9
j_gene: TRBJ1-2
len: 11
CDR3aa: CASRPLDGYTF

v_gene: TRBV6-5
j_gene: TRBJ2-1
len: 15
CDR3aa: CASSPTSGNYNEQFF

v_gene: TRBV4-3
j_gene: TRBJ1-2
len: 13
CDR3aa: CASSQALYYGYTF

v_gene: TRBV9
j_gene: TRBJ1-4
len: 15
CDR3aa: CASSDDGTGREKLFF

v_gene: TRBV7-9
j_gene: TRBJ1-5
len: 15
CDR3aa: CASSTGPGRNQPQHF

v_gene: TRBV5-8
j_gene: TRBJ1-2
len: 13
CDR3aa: CASSLGTVYGYTF

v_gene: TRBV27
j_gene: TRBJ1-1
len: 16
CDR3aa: CASSLSPGTAHTEAFF

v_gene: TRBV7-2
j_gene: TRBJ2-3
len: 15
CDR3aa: CASSSGQGSRDTQYF

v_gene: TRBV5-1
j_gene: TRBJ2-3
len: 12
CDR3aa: CASSLDTDTQYF

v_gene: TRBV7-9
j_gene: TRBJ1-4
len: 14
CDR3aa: CASSPGDRDKKLFF

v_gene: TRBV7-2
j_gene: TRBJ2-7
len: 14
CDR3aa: CASSFSSQTYEQYF

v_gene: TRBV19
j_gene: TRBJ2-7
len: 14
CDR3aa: CASSPAFSSYEQYF

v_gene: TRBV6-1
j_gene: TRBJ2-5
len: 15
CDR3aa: CASTATGGWEETQYF

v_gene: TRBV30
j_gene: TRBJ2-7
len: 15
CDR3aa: CAWSGGTGEWYEQYF

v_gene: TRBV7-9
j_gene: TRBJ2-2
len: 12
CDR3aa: CASSLKTGELFF

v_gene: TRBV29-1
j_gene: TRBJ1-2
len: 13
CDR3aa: CSVGMGELYGYTF

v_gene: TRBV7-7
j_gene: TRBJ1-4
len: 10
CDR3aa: CARGGEKLFF

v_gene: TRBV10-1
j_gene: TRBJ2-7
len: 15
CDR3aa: CASINERGVRYEQYF

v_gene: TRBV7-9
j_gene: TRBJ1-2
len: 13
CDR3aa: CASSSDRAYGYTF

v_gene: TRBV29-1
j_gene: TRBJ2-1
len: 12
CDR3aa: CSGTSNFNEQFF

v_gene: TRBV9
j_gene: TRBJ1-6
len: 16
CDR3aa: CASSASVGPNNSPLHF

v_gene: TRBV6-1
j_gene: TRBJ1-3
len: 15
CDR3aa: CASSSWPNSGNTIYF

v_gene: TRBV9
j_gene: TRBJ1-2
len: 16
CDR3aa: CASSTLQGSDVWGYTF

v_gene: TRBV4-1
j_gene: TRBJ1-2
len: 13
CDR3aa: CASSQGEYYGYTF

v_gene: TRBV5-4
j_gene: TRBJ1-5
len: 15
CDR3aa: CASSLDQGANQPQHF

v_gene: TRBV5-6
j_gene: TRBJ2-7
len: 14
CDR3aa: CASQFRGGSYEQYF

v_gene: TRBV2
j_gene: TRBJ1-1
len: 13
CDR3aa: CASRRALGSEAFF

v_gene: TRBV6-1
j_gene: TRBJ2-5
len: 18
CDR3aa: CASSENGEREYGPETQYF

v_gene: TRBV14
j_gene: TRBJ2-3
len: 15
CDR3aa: CASSPPGAKTDTQYF

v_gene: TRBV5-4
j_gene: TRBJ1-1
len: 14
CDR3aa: CASSLHRENTEAFF

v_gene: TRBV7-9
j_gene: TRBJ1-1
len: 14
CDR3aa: CASSLVQYRGLAFF

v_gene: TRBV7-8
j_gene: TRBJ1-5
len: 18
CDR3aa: CASKRGQADLYSNQPQHF

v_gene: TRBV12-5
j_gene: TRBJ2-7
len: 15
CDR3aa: CASGLVASLYYEQYF

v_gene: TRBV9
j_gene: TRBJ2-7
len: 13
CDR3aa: CASSASSGYEQYF

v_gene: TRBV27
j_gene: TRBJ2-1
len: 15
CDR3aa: CASRPGGRTYNEQFF

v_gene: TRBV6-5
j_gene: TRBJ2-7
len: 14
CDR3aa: CASTTQGGSYEQYF

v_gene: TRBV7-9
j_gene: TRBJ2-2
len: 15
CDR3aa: CASSLGTTEGGELFF

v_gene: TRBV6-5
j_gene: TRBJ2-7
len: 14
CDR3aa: CASSTSGTPYEQYF

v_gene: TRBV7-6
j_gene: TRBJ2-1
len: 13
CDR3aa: CASSLERYNEQFF

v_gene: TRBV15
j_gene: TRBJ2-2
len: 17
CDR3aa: CATSRGYGTMNGGELFF

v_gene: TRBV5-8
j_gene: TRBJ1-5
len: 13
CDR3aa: CASSLGSNQPQHF

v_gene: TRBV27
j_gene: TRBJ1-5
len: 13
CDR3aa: CASSWSTGQPQHF

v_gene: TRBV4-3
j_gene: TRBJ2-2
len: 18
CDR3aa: CASSRDSLAGGGTGELFF

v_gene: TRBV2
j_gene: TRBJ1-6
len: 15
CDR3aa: CASSEDGTPNSPLHF

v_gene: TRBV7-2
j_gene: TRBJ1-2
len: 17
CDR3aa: CASSSPDGGSSNYGYTF

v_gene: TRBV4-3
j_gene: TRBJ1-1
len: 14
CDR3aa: CASSQDPGTTEAFF

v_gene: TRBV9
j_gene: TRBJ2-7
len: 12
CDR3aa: CASSGTGYEQYF

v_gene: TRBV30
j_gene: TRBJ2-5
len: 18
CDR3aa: CAWSPTPLRIAGEETQYF

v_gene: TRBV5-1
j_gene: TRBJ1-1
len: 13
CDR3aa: CASSFADSIAAFF

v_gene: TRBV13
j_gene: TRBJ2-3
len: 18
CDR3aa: CASSLRGSAGGQTDTQYF